This T cell receptor beta chain derives from a study of blood T cell repertoires in COVID-19. Produced via immunoSEQ multiplex PCR; TCRdb's table is partial and in-frame only. The sample carries about 220,000 clones, around nine tenths recorded once. The specimen was PBMCs or T cells enriched from blood (not recorded which). The clonotype comes from a woman aged 50 to 65 with acute COVID-19.

DNA for the CDR3: TGTGCCAGTAGTATAGAGCGTAAGAATCAGCCCCAGCATTTT. Encoded protein: CASSIERKNQPQHF. This chain connects TRBV19 to TRBJ1-5, with D uncertain. The ends were cut back, 0 bases at V and 4 bases at J, with 7 bases in the middle. The CDR3 has 14 amino acids. The germline CDR1 and CDR2 sequences are LNHDA and SQIVND (reference sequence). The entire variable domain, with the rest obtained from reference TRBV19 and TRBJ1-5, is as follows: DGGITQSPKYLFRKEGQNVTLSCEQNLNHDAMYWYRQDPGQGLRLIYYSQIVNDFQKGDIAEGYSVSREKKESFPLTVTSAQKNPTAFYLCASSIERKNQPQHFGDGTRLSIL.